The entry that follows covers one T cell receptor beta chain sequence. Its antigen remains unknown. The source of the sample is a study of T-cell memory formation after mild COVID-19. Background on the study: TCR clustering was largely donor specific.

Study-wide results and limits: There were some responding clones in pre-infection memory, which suggested that cross-reactive memory had joined.

Germline values: CDR1 SGHRS, CDR2 YFSETQ. This CDR3 is built from 19 residues. J was trimmed by 2 bases and V by 3 bases; bases with no gene match: 11. Using its own MiXCR run on the 5' RACE reads, TCRdb lists one record per CDR3 protein. The table lists fewer than 550,000 distinct CDR3 sequences, approximately 20% of them singletons. Material: PBMCs or a T cell subset sorted from them (not recorded which). J is TRBJ2-2 and V is TRBV5-1; 12 bases align to TRBD2. This TCR came from an adult woman who had mild COVID-19 (a few samples of this study predate the infection). Cell type and time point are not known. This chain's CDR3 is CASSYRLAGVSSNTGELFF. CDR3 DNA sequence: TGCGCCAGCAGCTACCGACTAGCGGGAGTATCTTCTAACACCGGGGAGCTGTTTTTT.